This is a list of T cell receptor beta chains from one sample in a study of technical replicates of blood from a handful of donors. Sequencing used immunoSEQ multiplex PCR; TCRdb keeps in-frame clones, though not all of them. The sample holds some 80,000 clones, approximately 96% seen once. The sequenced material came from T cells isolated from PBMCs. These receptors were collected from a human donor in good health. The CDR3 runs from the conserved cysteine through the conserved F or W. The order of the fields is D gene, clone size, V gene, J gene, CDR3 protein, CDR3 DNA. A D gene is named only where the DNA matches it firmly. Clone size is given for some rows only: seen once, a few or many times, or a class if the clone is expanded.

TRBD1,.,TRBV29-1,TRBJ1-2,CSVRTGDPYGYTF,TGCAGCGTTCGGACAGGGGACCCCTATGGCTACACCTTC
TRBD1,.,TRBV7-9,TRBJ1-2,CASSMTGGAPSYTF,TGTGCCAGCAGCATGACAGGGGGCGCACCGAGCTACACCTTC
.,.,TRBV13,TRBJ2-7,CASSPWKGDYEQYF,TGTGCCAGCAGCCCTTGGAAAGGGGATTACGAGCAGTACTTC
TRBD1,.,TRBV5-4,TRBJ1-1,CASSSQGVNTEAFF,TGTGCCAGCAGTTCTCAGGGGGTGAACACTGAAGCTTTCTTT
.,once,TRBV7-9,TRBJ2-6,CASSATTGNGANVLTF,TGTGCCAGCAGCGCCACTACAGGGAACGGGGCCAACGTCCTGACTTTC
TRBD2,.,TRBV2,TRBJ2-3,CASSGRLADTDTQYF,TGTGCCAGCAGTGGGAGACTAGCAGATACAGATACGCAGTATTTT
.,.,TRBV11-2,TRBJ2-1,CASRWRDPFYNEQFF,TGTGCCAGCAGGTGGAGGGACCCCTTTTACAATGAGCAGTTCTTC
TRBD1,.,TRBV27,TRBJ1-1,CASSLGQGTTEAFF,TGTGCCAGCAGTTTAGGACAGGGGACCACTGAAGCTTTCTTT
TRBD1,.,TRBV7-9,TRBJ1-1,CASSVQGWRAFF,TGTGCCAGCAGCGTACAGGGGTGGAGGGCTTTCTTT
TRBD1,.,TRBV6-4,TRBJ2-1,CASTASGTGADEQFF,TGTGCCAGCACCGCAAGCGGGACAGGGGCGGATGAGCAGTTCTTC
.,.,TRBV4-3,TRBJ1-2,CASSQGREVEGYTF,TGCGCCAGCAGCCAGGGGCGGGAGGTGGAGGGCTACACCTTC
.,.,TRBV19,TRBJ2-5,CASSTVPSQETQYF,TGTGCCAGTAGTACCGTCCCCAGCCAAGAGACCCAGTACTTC
.,.,TRBV6-1,TRBJ2-3,CASSRIQQYTDTQYF,TGTGCCAGCAGCAGGATCCAGCAGTACACAGATACGCAGTATTTT
.,.,TRBV10-2,TRBJ2-4,CASSFDGDINQLAKNIQYF,TGCGCCAGCAGTTTTGACGGGGATATCAATCAATTAGCCAAAAACATTCAGTACTTC
TRBD2,.,TRBV6-5,TRBJ2-2,CASSYRGDTGELFF,TGTGCCAGCAGTTACCGGGGGGACACCGGGGAGCTGTTTTTT
TRBD1,.,TRBV10-2,TRBJ2-5,CASGTGGETQYF,TGCGCCAGCGGGACAGGGGGAGAGACCCAGTACTTC
.,.,TRBV6-1,TRBJ2-1,CASSEDSFSYNEQFF,TGTGCCAGCAGTGAAGACAGTTTCTCCTACAATGAGCAGTTCTTC
.,.,TRBV29-1,TRBJ2-1,CSVDPGLGNEQFF,TGCAGCGTTGACCCAGGGCTGGGGAATGAGCAGTTCTTC
TRBD2,.,TRBV11-3,TRBJ2-5,CASSFTSGETQYF,TGTGCCAGCAGCTTCACTAGCGGAGAGACCCAGTACTTC
TRBD1,.,TRBV5-1,TRBJ2-3,CASSLGGTGPDTQYF,TGCGCCAGCAGCTTGGGTGGGACAGGGCCAGATACGCAGTATTTT
TRBD2,.,TRBV6-5,TRBJ2-1,CASSYSITSAYNEQFF,TGTGCCAGCAGTTACTCGATCACTAGCGCCTACAATGAGCAGTTCTTC
.,.,TRBV27,TRBJ1-1,CASSSRETEAFF,TGTGCCAGCAGTTCCAGGGAAACTGAAGCTTTCTTT
.,.,TRBV18,TRBJ1-2,CASSPDSGYGYTF,TGTGCCAGCTCCCCGGACAGTGGATATGGCTACACCTTC
.,few,TRBV10-3,TRBJ1-1,CAISESVNTEAFF,TGTGCCATCAGTGAGTCCGTTAACACTGAAGCTTTCTTT
.,.,TRBV27,TRBJ1-2,CASRPGGFGSYTF,TGTGCCAGCAGGCCGGGGGGGTTCGGAAGCTACACCTTC
TRBD1,.,TRBV29-1,TRBJ1-4,CSAQGGNEKLFF,TGCAGCGCACAGGGGGGTAATGAAAAACTGTTTTTT
.,once,TRBV11-2,TRBJ2-7,CASSLSGLAFEWQYF,TGTGCCAGCAGCTTATCTGGGCTAGCGTTCGAGTGGCAGTACTTC
.,once,TRBV5-1,TRBJ2-1,CASSSDTTYNEQFF,TGCGCCAGCAGCTCAGACACCACCTACAATGAGCAGTTCTTC
.,.,TRBV6-1,TRBJ2-7,CASSDTYEQYF,TGTGCCAGCAGTGATACCTACGAGCAGTACTTC
.,.,TRBV5-1,TRBJ2-2,CASSLGRSLAGELFF,TGCGCCAGCAGCTTGGGACGGAGTTTAGCCGGGGAGCTGTTTTTT
.,.,TRBV7-3,TRBJ2-3,CASSEILLTVDTDTQYF,TGTGCCAGCAGCGAAATATTATTGACAGTGGACACAGATACGCAGTATTTT
.,.,TRBV19,TRBJ2-7,CASSTNRGGYEQYF,TGTGCCAGTAGTACGAACAGGGGGGGATACGAGCAGTACTTC
TRBD2,.,TRBV15,TRBJ2-3,CATSAQRGITDTQYF,TGTGCCACCAGCGCCCAGCGGGGGATCACAGATACGCAGTATTTT
.,.,TRBV9,TRBJ2-3,CASSVGLDGTDTQYF,TGTGCCAGCAGCGTAGGACTAGATGGTACAGATACGCAGTATTTT
.,.,TRBV6-6,TRBJ1-3,CASRTGLGNTIYF,TGTGCCAGCAGAACAGGGTTAGGAAACACCATATATTTT
TRBD2,.,TRBV5-4,TRBJ2-7,CASSHSGRLYEQYF,TGTGCCAGCAGTCATAGCGGGAGGCTCTACGAGCAGTACTTC
.,.,TRBV6-5,TRBJ1-1,CASSSQGREDTEAFF,TGTGCCAGCAGTTCCCAGGGGAGGGAGGACACTGAAGCTTTCTTT
.,.,TRBV30,TRBJ1-3,CAWSVRRGPGNTIYF,TGTGCCTGGAGTGTACGCAGGGGCCCTGGAAACACCATATATTTT
TRBD1,.,TRBV5-1,TRBJ1-1,CASSLNTGVTEAFF,TGCGCCAGCAGCTTAAATACAGGGGTGACTGAAGCTTTCTTT
TRBD1,.,TRBV6-5,TRBJ2-5,CASSTTGGLKETQYF,TGTGCCAGCAGTACGACAGGGGGCTTAAAAGAGACCCAGTACTTC
TRBD1,once,TRBV28,TRBJ1-2,CASTLALTGGAYYGYTF,TGTGCCAGCACCTTAGCCCTGACAGGGGGCGCGTACTATGGCTACACCTTC
.,.,TRBV19,TRBJ2-2,CASSISGPNTGELFF,TGTGCCAGTAGTATAAGCGGACCGAACACCGGGGAGCTGTTTTTT
TRBD2,.,TRBV7-8,TRBJ2-1,CASRPGASGYNEQFF,TGTGCCAGCAGGCCAGGCGCTAGCGGGTACAATGAGCAGTTCTTC
.,once,TRBV7-2,TRBJ2-7,CASSLVEGQGEQYF,TGTGCCAGCAGCTTAGTGGAGGGCCAAGGCGAGCAGTACTTC
.,.,TRBV29-1,TRBJ1-2,CSVSGTGGAMGYTF,TGCAGCGTTTCGGGGACGGGGGGGGCGATGGGCTACACCTTC
.,.,TRBV6-1,TRBJ1-1,CASTYKQEAFF,TGTGCCAGCACCTACAAACAGGAAGCTTTCTTT
.,.,TRBV9,TRBJ1-3,CASSVGPGDSGNTIYF,TGTGCCAGCAGCGTAGGACCAGGGGACTCTGGAAACACCATATATTTT
.,.,TRBV4-1,TRBJ2-5,CASSPLSQETQYF,TGCGCCAGCAGCCCCCTGAGTCAAGAGACCCAGTACTTC
TRBD1,.,TRBV7-2,TRBJ2-2,CASSKQGQGAGELFF,TGTGCCAGCAGCAAACAGGGGCAGGGGGCCGGGGAGCTGTTTTTT
TRBD2,.,TRBV7-6,TRBJ2-2,CASSLQGLAVNPGELFF,TGTGCCAGCAGCTTACAGGGACTAGCAGTAAATCCCGGGGAGCTGTTTTTT
.,.,TRBV27,TRBJ2-7,CASSLRGSPTYEQYF,TGTGCCAGCAGTTTACGAGGGAGTCCTACCTACGAGCAGTACTTC
TRBD2,.,TRBV28,TRBJ2-3,CASSLWASGNTDTQYF,TGTGCCAGCAGTTTATGGGCTAGCGGGAACACAGATACGCAGTATTTT